Sequencing of this TCR beta chain was carried out in a study of graft-versus-host responses after intestinal transplantation. Study-wide findings and caveats: After transplant, early declines in HvG clones were associated with peak levels of circulating GvH clones.

Produced via immunoSEQ multiplex PCR; TCRdb's table is partial and in-frame only. The sample contains roughly 120,000 clones, about nine tenths of which appear only once. Worth noting for this clone: Its target is unknown.

Germline V gene sequence: CDR1 LNHDA, CDR2 SQIVND (reference sequence). The CDR3 is made up of 15 amino acids. J was trimmed by 3 bases and V by 6 bases; bases with no gene match: 7. Specimen: unstimulated CD4+ T cells sorted from spleen or lymph node cells, collected before intestinal transplant. V and J are TRBV19 and TRBJ2-1; 8 bases are shared with TRBD2. This receptor was obtained from a human donor who received an intestinal transplant. This chain's CDR3 is CASRTSGGLYNEQFF. The CDR3 region has the DNA TGTGCCAGTAGGACAAGCGGGGGCCTCTACAATGAGCAGTTCTTC.